Below are 21 T cell receptor beta chains sequenced from a single sample in a study of CD8+ T cells in alopecia areata (dated by TCRdb to the late 2010s). The intended sense of this specimen's treatment or condition label: oral pan-JAK inhibitor, 5-10 mg twice daily. To prepare the library, the immunoSEQ multiplex PCR assay was applied. RNA was extracted from all samples and reverse transcribed into cDNA, which served as template for TCR sequencing. Imported from immuneACCESS, the table was reduced by TCRdb to in-frame sequences with V and J called. These copies leave out some clones; in studies compared against another copy, an unresolved V gene accounts for under half, and the cause of the remainder is not known. The sample has 200,000 or so clones on record, around 43% of them singletons. About 2.4% of the sample is held by the ten biggest clonotypes. This material consisted of CD4+ T cells sorted from blood, taken at roughly week 36, from a patient treated with tofacitinib. All receptors come from a human donor with alopecia areata.

The chain carries TRBV21-1 and TRBJ1-5; the D call in the table, TRBD1, was not verified against the DNA. TRBV21-1 is a pseudogene locus. The CDR3 is 12 residues long. The CDR3 protein is CATGQVHQPQHF. The CDR3, as DNA: TGTGCCACCGGACAGGTTCATCAGCCCCAGCATTTT.

On this clone itself: The same CDR3 is also encoded by other DNA sequences in this sample. The chain links TRBV5-1 to TRBJ2-7, with D unclear. The V end was cut by 4 bases, the J end by 4 bases, with 9 bases between. Germline assignment: CDR1 SGHRS and CDR2 YFSETQ. CDR3 length: 12 amino acids. The CDR3, as DNA: TGCGCCAGCAGCCCGGCCGGGTACGAGCAGTACTTC. This encodes CASSPAGYEQYF.

This clone was detected only once. The rearrangement links TRBV25-1 to TRBJ2-7, with 10 bases aligning to TRBD1. The CDR3 is 13 residues long. Losses at the gene ends were 9 bases for V and 6 bases for J; bases not matched to a gene: 8. The germline V gene encodes CDR1 MGHDK and CDR2 SYGVNS. The DNA of the CDR3 is TGTGCCAGTTCGACAGGGGGCTTTCCCGAGCAGTACTTC. As protein: CASSTGGFPEQYF.

This clone was recorded a few times. This chain uses TRBV5-4 with TRBJ1-1; D uncertain. The CDR3 sequence is 18 residues long. V lost 0 bases to trimming and J lost 0 bases, with 18 bases between them. Germline V CDR1 and CDR2: SGHNT, YYREEE (reference sequence). CDR3 in DNA: TGTGCCAGCAGCTTGGGGGCCCTTGCAACGGGAATGAACACTGAAGCTTTCTTT. Translation: CASSLGALATGMNTEAFF. Drawing the rest from reference TRBV5-4 and TRBJ1-1, the complete variable domain is ETGVTQSPTHLIKTRGQQVTLRCSSQSGHNTVSWYQQALGQGPQFIFQYYREEENGRGNFPPRFSGLQFPNYSSELNVNALELDDSALYLCASSLGALATGMNTEAFFGQGTRLTVV.

The genes are TRBV5-1 and TRBJ2-6; no clear D. Germline CDR1 reads SGHRS; CDR2 reads YFSETQ. CDR3 size: 15 residues. Trimming took 0 bases from V and 1 from J, leaving 5 bases between them. The DNA of the CDR3 is TGCGCCAGCAGCTTGGACAGATCTGGGGCCAACGTCCTGACTTTC. Amino acids: CASSLDRSGANVLTF.

There are many counts of this clone. Germline is not matched at one junction end, which may reflect a read error. The chain carries TRBV28 and TRBJ2-4; no reliable D call. The CDR3 covers 11 residues. Germline CDR1 MDHEN, CDR2 SYDVKM. Here the CDR3 DNA reads TGTGCCAGCAGTGCCCTTGGCAGCCGAAACTTC. Translating gives CASSALGSRNF. Using reference TRBV28 and TRBJ2-4 for the parts outside the CDR3, the full variable domain is DVKVTQSSRYLVKRTGEKVFLECVQDMDHENMFWYRQDPGLGLRLIYFSYDVKMKEKGDIPEGYSVSREKKERFSLILESASTNQTSMYLCASSALGSRNFGAGTRLSVL.

This clone was recorded a few times. The chain couples TRBV15 to TRBJ2-7, with D unclear. The CDR3 covers 13 residues. The V gene's germline CDR1 is LNHNV and CDR2 YYDKDF (reference sequence). The V gene lost 5 bases and the J gene lost 7 bases, with 15 bases spanning the gap. CDR3 DNA: TGTGCCACCAGCGACGGGCCCAATGAGGAGCAGTACTTC. This encodes CATSDGPNEEQYF. Full variable domain (remainder filled in from reference TRBV15 and TRBJ2-7): DAMVIQNPRYQVTQFGKPVTLSCSQTLNHNVMYWYQQKSSQAPKLLFHYYDKDFNNEADTPDNFQSRRPNTSFCFLDIRSPGLGDTAMYLCATSDGPNEEQYFGPGTRLTVT.

This clone has only a few counts. The V and J genes are TRBV27 and TRBJ1-3; TRBD1 aligns across 7 bases. CDR1 and CDR2 from the germline V gene are MNHEY and SMNVEV (reference sequence). This CDR3 contains 15 residues. Trimming removed 7 bases from V and 0 bases from J; junction bases left unmatched: 6. The CDR3 sequence: CASKRGTDSGNTIYF. CDR3 nucleotide sequence: TGTGCCAGCAAGAGAGGGACAGACTCTGGAAACACCATATATTTT.

This clone appeared a few times. The rearrangement links TRBV29-1 to TRBJ2-7; 10 bases agree with TRBD1. J was trimmed by 3 bases and V by 6 bases; bases with no gene match: 8. The CDR3 contains 14 residues. The V gene's germline CDR1 is SQVTM and CDR2 ANQGSEA. CDR3 loop: CSVARGDRGYEQYF. The CDR3 coding sequence is TGCAGCGTCGCGAGAGGGGACAGGGGCTACGAGCAGTACTTC.

A few counts support this clone. V gene TRBV29-1 combines with J gene TRBJ2-1; 7 positions agree with TRBD2. Germline trimming cut 8 bases from V and 6 bases from J; bases unmatched to any gene: 13. The CDR3 sequence is 14 residues long. Germline CDR1 reads SQVTM; CDR2 reads ANQGSEA. CDR3 loop: CSLRGGKVINEQFF. The DNA for the CDR3 is TGCAGCCTGAGGGGAGGGAAAGTCATCAATGAGCAGTTCTTC.

In its sample, this clone was seen a few times. This sequence joins TRBV6-5 and TRBJ1-1, with D maybe TRBD1 (5 bases). Trimming cost V 0 bases and J 4 bases, with 6 bases left between them. Per germline, CDR1 MNHEY and CDR2 SVGAGI. CDR3 size: 13 residues. The CDR3 here is CASSYSRGTEAFF. CDR3 DNA sequence: TGTGCCAGCAGTTACTCAAGGGGCACTGAAGCTTTCTTT.

V is TRBV5-1 and J is TRBJ1-5, with a tentative D call TRBD1 (6 bases). The CDR3 has 15 amino acids. V lost 0 bases and J 6 bases, leaving 13 bases between the germline ends. From germline, CDR1 is SGHRS and CDR2 YFSETQ. The chain's CDR3 is CASSLVAGEGQPQHF. In DNA form, the CDR3 reads TGCGCCAGCAGCTTGGTTGCAGGGGAAGGTCAGCCCCAGCATTTT.

The V gene is TRBV7-9, the J gene TRBJ1-2; TRBD1 matches 9 bases. This CDR3 comprises 15 residues. V trimming: 5 bases; J trimming: 4 bases; junction bases outside the gene matches: 8. Germline V gives CDR1 SEHNR, CDR2 FQNEAQ (reference sequence). CDR3 sequence reads: CASSLGQGITYGYTF. The CDR3 DNA reads TGTGCCAGCAGCCTAGGACAGGGGATAACCTATGGCTACACCTTC.

This clone was seen a few times. The genes are TRBV4-2 and TRBJ2-3; the D gene is possibly TRBD2 (5 bases). The CDR3 extends over 13 amino acids. Germline CDR1 LGHNA, CDR2 YNFKEQ. Trimming removed 1 base at V and 5 bases at J, with 7 bases between. The CDR3 reads CASSQVRGDTQYF. The CDR3 DNA sequence: TGTGCCAGCAGCCAAGTCCGGGGAGATACGCAGTATTTT.

This chain links TRBV11-2 with TRBJ2-1; TRBD2 matches at 13 bases. V was pared by 4 bases and J by 9 bases, with 9 bases of the junction left unmatched. The CDR3 contains 16 residues. Per the germline V gene, CDR1 is SGHAT and CDR2 is FQNNGV. CDR3 residues: CASSSKGLAGISEQFF. The CDR3 coding sequence is TGTGCCAGCAGCTCCAAGGGACTAGCGGGAATTTCTGAGCAGTTCTTC.

The chain uses TRBV29-1 and TRBJ1-4; D is uncertain. The CDR3 loop spans 13 amino acids. Germline assignment: CDR1 SQVTM and CDR2 ANQGSEA. Trimming left V 5 bases short and J 8 bases short, with 15 bases between. CDR3 protein: CSVSWTAGEKLFF. CDR3 DNA sequence: TGCAGCGTTAGTTGGACGGCCGGCGAAAAACTGTTTTTT.

The chain employs TRBV11-2 and TRBJ2-1; D assignment may be TRBD1 or TRBD2 (5 bases each). V gave up 3 bases and J gave up 7 bases, with 13 bases separating them. The V gene's germline CDR1 is SGHAT and CDR2 FQNNGV. The CDR3 is 14 amino acids. The CDR3, as DNA: TGTGCCAGCAGCTTCTATGGGACCTCAAATGAGCAGTTCTTC. Translated, it gives CASSFYGTSNEQFF.

This chain links TRBV4-2 with TRBJ2-2, with 8 bases identical to TRBD1. V lost 4 bases and J lost 3; bases outside the gene matches: 4. The CDR3 spans 15 residues. Germline loops: CDR1 LGHNA, CDR2 YNFKEQ. As DNA, the CDR3 is TGTGCCAGCAGCCCTGGACAGGGAGACACCGGGGAGCTGTTTTTT. Translated: CASSPGQGDTGELFF.

This clone was observed a few times. The chain carries TRBV18 and TRBJ1-4; the match to TRBD1 covers 7 bases. CDR1 and CDR2 (germline): KGHSH, LQKENI. V dropped 1 base and J dropped 7; count of bases not matched to a gene: 6. This CDR3 region has 15 residues. Here the CDR3 reads CASSPRDSLFEKLFF. Here the CDR3 DNA reads TGTGCCAGCTCACCACGGGACAGCCTCTTTGAAAAACTGTTTTTT.

This clone was counted many times. The chain combines TRBV19 with TRBJ2-7; D uncertain. There are 13 residues in the CDR3. V was clipped by 3 bases and J by 3 bases, with 9 bases between them. Germline CDR1 LNHDA, CDR2 SQIVND (reference sequence). DNA of the CDR3: TGTGCCAGTAGTATCGAAGCTAGCTACGAGCAGTACTTC. The encoded protein is CASSIEASYEQYF.

This clone was found a few times. The chain's CDR3 is CASSSGTGGYGYTF. The CDR3 DNA follows: TGCGCCAGCAGCTCCGGGACAGGGGGCTATGGCTACACCTTC. The chain joins TRBV4-1 to TRBJ1-2, with TRBD1 identical over 11 bases. CDR3 length equals 14 residues. J lost 4 bases, V lost 5 bases, and 3 bases had no gene match. Germline-derived CDR1 and CDR2 are MGHRA and YSYEKL.